The rows below give T cell receptor beta chains drawn from one sample of a study of monozygotic twins with inflammatory bowel disease. TCRdb re-called the 5' RACE reads; every CDR3 protein appears as one record, without DNA. Recorded here are more than 350,000 distinct CDR3 sequences; the top ten clones represent more than 2%. The source material was blood. The receptors derive from a human donor with ulcerative colitis or Crohn's disease, or a healthy co-twin of an affected twin (not recorded which). Each CDR3 is given with its conserved first and last residue. The order of the fields is J gene, V gene, CDR3 protein.

J gene: TRBJ1-3; V gene: TRBV5-6; CDR3 protein: CASSLGEAGNTIYF
J gene: TRBJ1-6; V gene: TRBV7-2; CDR3 protein: CASSSTMGGRANSPLHF
J gene: TRBJ2-3; V gene: TRBV7-2; CDR3 protein: CVSSRSWLGADTQYF
J gene: TRBJ1-6; V gene: TRBV3-1; CDR3 protein: CASSRGKGALHF
J gene: TRBJ2-3; V gene: TRBV29-1; CDR3 protein: CSAGTGADTQYF
J gene: TRBJ2-7; V gene: TRBV12-3/TRBV12-4; CDR3 protein: CASVGPGDEQYF
J gene: TRBJ1-5; V gene: TRBV20-1; CDR3 protein: CSARPTGQGPQHF
J gene: TRBJ2-7; V gene: TRBV28; CDR3 protein: CASSLRHRDEQYF
J gene: TRBJ2-6; V gene: TRBV18; CDR3 protein: CASSPVYVRGSGANVLTF
J gene: TRBJ1-4; V gene: TRBV6-1; CDR3 protein: CASSPRTGRNEKLFF
J gene: TRBJ2-3; V gene: TRBV6-5; CDR3 protein: CASSYSETDTQYF
J gene: TRBJ2-2; V gene: TRBV18; CDR3 protein: CASSLLGQVGGELFF
J gene: TRBJ2-7; V gene: TRBV6-5; CDR3 protein: CASSYGTSGGTHYEQYF
J gene: TRBJ2-7; V gene: TRBV12-3/TRBV12-4; CDR3 protein: CASTLGQSYEQYF
J gene: TRBJ2-4; V gene: TRBV5-1; CDR3 protein: CASSLSLSTSGPGVAKNIQYF
J gene: TRBJ2-1; V gene: TRBV6-5; CDR3 protein: CASRGRGGDEQFF
J gene: TRBJ2-6; V gene: TRBV30; CDR3 protein: CAWSRDRSSSGANVLTF
J gene: TRBJ1-1; V gene: TRBV11-2; CDR3 protein: CASSLTAGLVTEAFF
J gene: TRBJ2-3; V gene: TRBV5-1; CDR3 protein: CASSLAFPDRRSTDTQYF
J gene: TRBJ1-2; V gene: TRBV29-1; CDR3 protein: CSVEQVNYGYTF
J gene: TRBJ2-3; V gene: TRBV6-1; CDR3 protein: CASRGDRQGRTQYF
J gene: TRBJ1-5; V gene: TRBV12-3/TRBV12-4; CDR3 protein: CASRVGPPNQPQHF
J gene: TRBJ2-5; V gene: TRBV7-8; CDR3 protein: CASSWGQGPPETQYF
J gene: TRBJ2-3; V gene: TRBV11-2; CDR3 protein: CASSSPGDVTDTQYF
J gene: TRBJ1-5; V gene: TRBV18; CDR3 protein: CASSPTTGGEQHQHF
J gene: TRBJ2-2; V gene: TRBV12-3/TRBV12-4; CDR3 protein: CASRQGGPNTGELFF